These 14 T cell receptor beta chains originate from one sample sequenced in a study of cytomegalovirus exposure and HLA in healthy donors. The PCR used 60 Vbeta and 13 Jbeta primers. The data were produced by immunoSEQ multiplex PCR, yet TCRdb's version contains in-frame clones alone and is incomplete. The repertoire has fewer than 150,000 clones, about 70% of them found once; the top ten carry about 3.1%. The sample was PBMCs. The source of these receptors is a man between 40 and 49 years old in good health and CMV-seronegative.

DNA of the CDR3: TGTGCCAGCAGCTTGATGGCTAGCGGGGGCGATGAGCAGTTCTTC. Its protein is CASSLMASGGDEQFF. This chain joins TRBV5-6 and TRBJ2-1; 10 positions agree with TRBD2. The trim removed 1 base at V and 8 bases at J, leaving 6 bases unmatched. The V gene's germline CDR1 is SGHDT and CDR2 YYEEEE. The CDR3 is made up of 15 amino acids. Combining the CDR3 with reference TRBV5-6 and TRBJ2-1 gives the whole variable domain DAGVTQSPTHLIKTRGQQVTLRCSPKSGHDTVSWYQQALGQGPQFIFQYYEEEERQRGNFPDRFSGHQFPNYSSELNVNALLLGDSALYLCASSLMASGGDEQFFGPGTRLTVL.

The chain carries TRBV18 and TRBJ2-1; 7 bases fit TRBD1. From germline, CDR1 is KGHSH and CDR2 LQKENI. CDR3 size: 16 residues. Germline trimming cut 2 bases from V and 0 bases from J; bases unmatched to any gene: 4. The CDR3 protein is CASSPAGTASYNEQFF. The CDR3 bases are TGTGCCAGCTCACCAGCAGGGACAGCCTCCTACAATGAGCAGTTCTTC.

This chain connects TRBV7-8 to TRBJ2-3; maybe TRBD1 (6 bases). CDR1 and CDR2 from the germline V gene are SGHVS and FQNEAQ. This CDR3 region has 14 residues. V was trimmed by 4 bases and J by 6 bases, leaving 14 bases between them. The CDR3 spells CASSYAGGRDTQYF. As DNA, the CDR3 is TGTGCCAGCAGCTATGCTGGGGGCCGCGATACGCAGTATTTT.

The V and J genes are TRBV9 and TRBJ2-2, with TRBD1 as a possible D gene (5 bases). V dropped 3 bases and J dropped 7 bases, with 10 bases sitting between them. The length of the CDR3 is 13 residues. Germline assignment: CDR1 SGDLS and CDR2 YYNGEE. The CDR3 sequence is CASSARDSGELFF. For the CDR3, the DNA is TGTGCCAGCAGCGCCCGCGACAGCGGGGAGCTGTTTTTT.

The rearrangement joins TRBV2 to TRBJ2-2, with a possible D match to TRBD1 (5 bases). This CDR3 comprises 14 residues. Germline assignment: CDR1 SNHLY and CDR2 FYNNEI. V was cut by 7 bases and J by 3 bases, with 12 bases left in between. The CDR3 nucleotides are TGTGCCAGCAAGGAACAGGAACACACCGGGGAGCTGTTTTTT. Amino acid sequence: CASKEQEHTGELFF. The full variable domain, completed using reference TRBV2 and TRBJ2-2, is EPEVTQTPSHQVTQMGQEVILRCVPISNHLYFYWYRQILGQKVEFLVSFYNNEISEKSEIFDDQFSVERPDGSNFTLKIRSTKLEDSAMYFCASKEQEHTGELFFGEGSRLTVL.

The V call is TRBV27, the J call TRBJ1-5; 10 bases agree with TRBD1. The CDR3 spans 15 residues. J gave up 3 bases and V 4 bases, and 3 bases lay outside the gene matches. From germline, CDR1 is MNHEY and CDR2 SMNVEV (reference sequence). CDR3 DNA sequence: TGTGCCAGCAGTTCGGGACAGGGGTACAATCAGCCCCAGCATTTT. Residues: CASSSGQGYNQPQHF.

This chain links TRBV7-3 with TRBJ1-1, with a tentative D call TRBD1 (6 bases). CDR1 SGHTA and CDR2 FQGTGA come from the germline V gene. This CDR3 spans 14 amino acids. V was trimmed by 5 bases and J by 0 bases, leaving 10 bases between them. CDR3 DNA sequence: TGTGCCAGCAGCCGGACAGCTATGAACACTGAAGCTTTCTTT. Its translation: CASSRTAMNTEAFF.

The rearrangement uses TRBV7-2 and TRBJ2-5; D is unclear. V lost 5 bases to trimming and J lost 9 bases, with 13 bases between them. This CDR3 contains 12 residues. Germline lookup yields CDR1 SGHTA and CDR2 FQGNSA. CDR3 nucleotides: TGTGCCAGCAGCCACCCCGAGACTGCCCAGTACTTC. It encodes CASSHPETAQYF.

As regards this clone: One end of the junction is discordant with germline, which a read error may explain. The chain employs TRBV19 and TRBJ1-5; a possible D gene is TRBD1 (5 bases). Germline-derived CDR1 and CDR2 are LNHDA and SQIVND (reference sequence). There are 12 residues in the CDR3. This chain's CDR3 is CASSTTVGRQQF. CDR3 coding DNA: TGTGCCAGTAGTACCACAGTTGGACGACAGCAATTT.

This clone was seen a few times. The rearrangement joins TRBV9 to TRBJ1-6; TRBD1 aligns across 10 bases. The CDR3 contains 15 residues. From germline, CDR1 is SGDLS and CDR2 YYNGEE. Trimming removed 0 bases from V and 9 bases from J; junction bases left unmatched: 3. The CDR3 sequence is CASSVAGQGISPLHF. In DNA form, the CDR3 reads TGTGCCAGCAGCGTAGCGGGACAGGGGATTTCACCCCTCCACTTT.

The genes are TRBV4-3 and TRBJ2-7; weak D call: TRBD2 (5 bases). Per the germline V gene, CDR1 is LGHNA and CDR2 is YSLEER. Deletions cut 0 bases from V and 0 bases from J, with 12 bases between. The CDR3 loop spans 16 amino acids. The CDR3 reads CASSQDFSGSSYEQYF. The CDR3 DNA reads TGCGCCAGCAGCCAAGATTTCAGCGGTAGCTCCTACGAGCAGTACTTC.

This chain uses TRBV7-2 with TRBJ2-5, with TRBD2 matching over 7 bases. Germline CDR1 reads SGHTA; CDR2 reads FQGNSA. This CDR3 region has 16 residues. After removal of 2 bases from V and 3 bases from J, the junction contained 9 bases not matched to a gene. CDR3 sequence reads: CASSLRAGAPEETQYF. DNA for the CDR3: TGTGCCAGCAGCTTACGGGCGGGAGCCCCCGAAGAGACCCAGTACTTC.

This sequence joins TRBV5-4 and TRBJ2-5; a possible D gene is TRBD1 (5 bases). CDR1 is SGHNT and CDR2 is YYREEE in the germline V gene (reference sequence). V was cut by 4 bases and J by 4 bases, with 14 bases left in between. The CDR3 runs 14 residues. The DNA of the CDR3 is TGTGCCAGCAGCCCGAGCAGGGAAGGAGAGACCCAGTACTTC. It codes for CASSPSREGETQYF.

CDR3: CSVRLSVAGGEQFF. The CDR3, as DNA: TGCAGCGTTCGGTTAAGCGTAGCGGGGGGTGAGCAGTTCTTC. The chain combines TRBV29-1 with TRBJ2-1; TRBD2 matches at 10 bases. This CDR3 comprises 14 residues. CDR1 SQVTM and CDR2 ANQGSEA come from the germline V gene. The V and J ends lost 5 bases and 9 bases, in that order; junction bases with no gene match: 10.